These T cell receptor beta chains were read from a single sample in a study of T cell clones after liver transplantation. Repertoires were generated with immunoSEQ multiplex PCR, while TCRdb's copy carries only in-frame clones and drops some. The sample lists about 74,000 clones, approximately 80% occurring once. Specimen: CD4+ T cells from blood, collected before liver transplant. Receptors originate from a human donor who received a liver transplant. The CDR3 runs from the conserved cysteine through the conserved F or W. Fields, in order: D gene, clone size, V gene, CDR3 length, J gene, CDR3 DNA, CDR3 protein. A D gene is named only where the DNA matches it firmly. Clone size is stated in some rows and not others, as once, few, many or a class when expanded.

-,once,TRBV4-3,17,TRBJ2-1,TGCGCCAGCAGCCAAGATGTCGGGCGGGCCGCCTACAATGAGCAGTTCTTC,CASSQDVGRAAYNEQFF
TRBD2,-,TRBV9,18,TRBJ2-1,TGTGCCAGCAGCGCGGGACTAGCGGGGTCAAGCTCCTACAATGAGCAGTTCTTC,CASSAGLAGSSSYNEQFF
-,-,TRBV18,12,TRBJ2-7,TGTGCCAGCTCAACCGAGGTGGGCGAGCAGTACTTC,CASSTEVGEQYF
TRBD2,-,TRBV7-2,15,TRBJ2-1,TGTGCCAGCAGAAAGGCTAGCGGGAGGGCCGGTGAGCAGTTCTTC,CASRKASGRAGEQFF
-,-,TRBV28,16,TRBJ2-3,TGTGCCAGCAGTTCGGTGGGGTTTGGAATCACAGATACGCAGTATTTT,CASSSVGFGITDTQYF
-,-,TRBV2,15,TRBJ1-1,TGTGCCAGCAGTGAAGGAGGGGGGAGGAACACTGAAGCTTTCTTT,CASSEGGGRNTEAFF
-,-,TRBV20-1,11,TRBJ2-7,TGCAGTGCTACCAGAGAATACGAGCAGTACTTC,CSATREYEQYF
TRBD1,-,TRBV6-4,14,TRBJ1-1,TGTGCCAGCAGCGCTAGACAGGGAGGCACTGAAGCTTTCTTT,CASSARQGGTEAFF
TRBD2,-,TRBV25-1,15,TRBJ2-3,TGTGCCAGCAGTGAAATCGGGAGGGCCTCAGATACGCAGTATTTT,CASSEIGRASDTQYF
-,-,TRBV28,15,TRBJ2-7,TGTGCCAGCAGGAACCAGGGGTTAGGGACCTACGAGCAGTACTTC,CASRNQGLGTYEQYF
-,-,TRBV5-1,14,TRBJ1-4,TGCGCCAGCAGCCCCGGACAGATTAACGAAAAACTGTTTTTT,CASSPGQINEKLFF
-,-,TRBV4-3,14,TRBJ2-3,TGCGCCAGCAGCCAAGATCCAGGGGTGGATACGCAGTATTTT,CASSQDPGVDTQYF
-,once,TRBV14,16,TRBJ2-1,TGTGCCAGCAGCCAACTCGACAGGCGTTCCTACAATGAGCAGTTCTTC,CASSQLDRRSYNEQFF
-,-,TRBV5-1,12,TRBJ2-7,TGCGCCAGTACAGGCGCCGACTACGAGCAGTACTTC,CASTGADYEQYF
-,-,TRBV2,13,TRBJ2-3,TGTGCCAGCAGGGGACTGGCCACAGATACGCAGTATTTT,CASRGLATDTQYF
-,-,TRBV7-2,14,TRBJ2-3,TGTGCCAGCAGCTTATACAGGGCCGCAGATACGCAGTATTTT,CASSLYRAADTQYF
-,-,TRBV28,14,TRBJ2-7,TGTGCCAGCAGTCCGGGGACACTCTCCTACGAGCAGTACTTC,CASSPGTLSYEQYF
-,-,TRBV20-1,11,TRBJ1-4,TGCAGTGCTCCCTTGAGGGAAAAACTGTTTTTT,CSAPLREKLFF
-,-,TRBV5-1,13,TRBJ2-4,TGCGCCAGCAGCTTCACAGGGGAGGACATTCAGTACTTC,CASSFTGEDIQYF
-,-,TRBV25-1,11,TRBJ2-3,TGTGCCAGCAGTCAGGCTCTTACGCAGTATTTT,CASSQALTQYF
-,-,TRBV7-6,15,TRBJ1-1,TGTGCCAGCAGCTTAGTTCGGCAGCCGAACACTGAAGCTTTCTTT,CASSLVRQPNTEAFF
TRBD1,-,TRBV27,15,TRBJ1-5,TGTGCCAGCAGTTTGATCGCCCAGGGGGGCCAGCCCCAGCATTTT,CASSLIAQGGQPQHF
-,-,TRBV28,14,TRBJ1-1,TGTGCCAGCAGTTACGACAGCCTTCGTACTGAAGCTTTCTTT,CASSYDSLRTEAFF
-,few,TRBV19,13,TRBJ1-1,TGTGCCACCCAATCGGAGAGAGACACTGAAGCTTTCTTT,CATQSERDTEAFF
-,few,TRBV5-1,15,TRBJ1-4,TGCGCCAGCAGCTTGGAGGCGGCCTCACATGAAAAACTGTTTTTT,CASSLEAASHEKLFF
-,-,TRBV29-1,12,TRBJ2-1,TGCAGCGTTGGGACAGCCTACAATGAGCAGTTCTTC,CSVGTAYNEQFF
-,-,TRBV21-1,15,TRBJ1-5,TGTGCCAGCAGCAAAGAGGGGCAGGGCAATCAGCCCCAGCATTTT,CASSKEGQGNQPQHF
-,-,TRBV18,13,TRBJ1-2,TGTGCCAGCTCACCAAAGGGGGTCTATGGCTACACCTTC,CASSPKGVYGYTF
TRBD2,-,TRBV5-4,17,TRBJ2-1,TGTGCCAGCGGTTTGGCGCCCGGGGGGAGGGCCTCACGTGAGCAGTTCTTC,CASGLAPGGRASREQFF
-,-,TRBV9,16,TRBJ2-5,TGTGCCAGCAGCGCCAGCGGGTCAGCCTATGGGGAGACCCAGTACTTC,CASSASGSAYGETQYF
-,-,TRBV5-1,16,TRBJ2-1,TGCGCCAGCAGCTTGGATGCGGGATTCGGTATCAATGAGCAGTTCTTC,CASSLDAGFGINEQFF
TRBD1,-,TRBV4-2,14,TRBJ1-3,TGTGCCAGCAGCCAGGACAGGGTCGGAAACACCATATATTTT,CASSQDRVGNTIYF
TRBD1,-,TRBV28,15,TRBJ1-3,TGTGCCAGCAGTTTCGCCGGACAGGCTGGAAACACCATATATTTT,CASSFAGQAGNTIYF
-,-,TRBV6-5,12,TRBJ1-1,TGTGCCAGCAGCTTCCCGGGCACTGAAGCTTTCTTT,CASSFPGTEAFF
-,-,TRBV28,17,TRBJ1-5,TGTGCCAGCAACCCTGCCGGGACTACGGTAAGCAATCAGCCCCAGCATTTT,CASNPAGTTVSNQPQHF
-,once,TRBV15,13,TRBJ2-3,TGTGCCACCAGTCCCAGTTTGACAGATACGCAGTATTTT,CATSPSLTDTQYF
-,-,TRBV6-5,15,TRBJ2-2,TGTGCCAGCAGTTACCCAACAGGGTCCACCGGGGAGCTGTTTTTT,CASSYPTGSTGELFF
-,-,TRBV2,13,TRBJ1-5,TGTGCCAGCAAGCGCGATCACAATCAGCCCCAGCATTTT,CASKRDHNQPQHF
-,-,TRBV5-1,13,TRBJ1-2,TGCGCCAGCAGCGACCTCTACAGGGACGGCTACACCTTC,CASSDLYRDGYTF
-,-,TRBV28,15,TRBJ1-2,TGTGCCAGCAGTTTATGGGACCTCAGGGGACATGGCTACACCTTC,CASSLWDLRGHGYTF
TRBD1,-,TRBV10-3,13,TRBJ2-1,TGTGCGAGCTTACAGGGGGCTTATGGTGAGCAGTTCTTC,CASLQGAYGEQFF
-,-,TRBV7-2,16,TRBJ2-7,TGTGCCAGCAGCTTACGTCTAGCGTCGAGCTCCTACGAGCAGTACTTC,CASSLRLASSSYEQYF
-,-,TRBV2,16,TRBJ2-3,TGTGCCAGCATCCCACCGCGGCAGGTTGGGGCAGATACGCAGTATTTT,CASIPPRQVGADTQYF
-,once,TRBV2,14,TRBJ2-5,TGTGCCAGCAGTCAAACGGGATCCCAAGAGACCCAGTACTTC,CASSQTGSQETQYF
TRBD1,-,TRBV5-1,18,TRBJ1-3,TGCGCCAGCAGGAAACGAGCCGGGACAGGGATATCTGGAAACACCATATATTTT,CASRKRAGTGISGNTIYF
-,-,TRBV19,14,TRBJ1-2,TGTGCCAGTAGTATAAATAGGGGATACTATGGCTACACCTTC,CASSINRGYYGYTF
-,few,TRBV7-2,16,TRBJ2-3,TGTGCCAGCAGATACGACTGGAGTCGGGGCACAGATACGCAGTATTTT,CASRYDWSRGTDTQYF
-,-,TRBV2,14,TRBJ1-5,TGTGCCAGCAAGGGGCCCCAGGGATATCAGCCCCAGCATTTT,CASKGPQGYQPQHF